This paragraph covers one TCR beta chain sequence. Its antigen is not known. The CDR3 length is 14 residues. Trimming took off 4 bases at V and 6 bases at J, with 15 bases between the two ends. The V gene's germline CDR1 is LNHDA and CDR2 SQIVND (reference sequence). Time point noted: newly diagnosed GD, antithyroid drugs for less than 3 months. PBMCs provided the RNA from which the TCR library was made. Building the TCR beta libraries relied on iRepertoire HTBI primers, and CDR3 regions underwent Arm-PCR. A single record per CDR3 protein comes from TCRdb applying MiXCR to the multiplex PCR reads. Of about 220,000 distinct CDR3 sequences in the sample, roughly 19% were seen once. The record originates from a study of regulatory T cells in long-lasting Graves disease. Study overall: Prior antithyroid drug treatment in newly diagnosed Graves' patients lasted under 3 months.

Findings and caveats of the study: Gene preferences differed: TRBV28, TRBJ1-2, TRBJ2-5 in persistent cases.

These data also featured in a second study, about T cells in Graves' hyperthyroidism and ophthalmopathy. This second report adds: In the first-round RT-PCR of the TCR CDR3, the HTBI primer set was used. In validation, the model predicted ophthalmopathy. These predictions came a median about 6.8 months before onset.

The TCR was taken from a young woman with Graves disease. V is TRBV19 and J is TRBJ1-1; maybe TRBD1 (6 bases). Sequencing used peripheral blood mononuclear cells (PBMCs), obtained at new diagnosis, from a patient treated with antithyroid drugs. The CDR3 is CASSTYRDDSEAFF. In nucleotides, the CDR3 is TGTGCCAGTAGTACCTACAGGGACGACTCTGAAGCTTTCTTT.